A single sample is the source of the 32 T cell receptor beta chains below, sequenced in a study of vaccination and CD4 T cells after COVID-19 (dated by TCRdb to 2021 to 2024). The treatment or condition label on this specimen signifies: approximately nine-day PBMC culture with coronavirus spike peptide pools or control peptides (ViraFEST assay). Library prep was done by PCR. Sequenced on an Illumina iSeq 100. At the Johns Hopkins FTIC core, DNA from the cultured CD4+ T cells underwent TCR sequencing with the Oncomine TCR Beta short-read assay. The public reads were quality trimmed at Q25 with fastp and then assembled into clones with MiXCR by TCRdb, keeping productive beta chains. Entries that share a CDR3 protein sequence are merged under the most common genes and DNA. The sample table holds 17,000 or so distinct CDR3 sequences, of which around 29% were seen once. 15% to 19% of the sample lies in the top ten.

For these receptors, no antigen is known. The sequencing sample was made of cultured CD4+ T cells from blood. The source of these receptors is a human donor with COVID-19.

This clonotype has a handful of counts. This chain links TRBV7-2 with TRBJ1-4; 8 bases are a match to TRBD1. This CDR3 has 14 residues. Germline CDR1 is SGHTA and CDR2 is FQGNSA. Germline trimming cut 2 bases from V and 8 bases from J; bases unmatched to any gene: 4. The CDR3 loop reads CASSLTGGGEKLFF. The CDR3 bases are TGTGCCAGCAGCTTAACAGGGGGAGGCGAAAAACTGTTTTTT.

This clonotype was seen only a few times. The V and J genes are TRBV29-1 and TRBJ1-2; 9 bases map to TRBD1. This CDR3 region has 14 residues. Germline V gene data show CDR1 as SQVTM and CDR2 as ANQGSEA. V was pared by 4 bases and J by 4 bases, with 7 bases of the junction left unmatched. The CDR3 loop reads CSVGISTGGYGYTF. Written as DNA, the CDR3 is TGCAGCGTTGGAATCTCGACAGGGGGCTATGGCTACACCTTC.

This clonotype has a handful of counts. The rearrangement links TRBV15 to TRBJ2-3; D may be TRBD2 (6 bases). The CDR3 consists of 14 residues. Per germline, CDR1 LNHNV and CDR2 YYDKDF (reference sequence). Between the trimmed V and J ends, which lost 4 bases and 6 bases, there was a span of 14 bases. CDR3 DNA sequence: TGTGCCACCAGCACACAGGACGGAGGGGATACGCAGTATTTT. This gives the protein CATSTQDGGDTQYF.

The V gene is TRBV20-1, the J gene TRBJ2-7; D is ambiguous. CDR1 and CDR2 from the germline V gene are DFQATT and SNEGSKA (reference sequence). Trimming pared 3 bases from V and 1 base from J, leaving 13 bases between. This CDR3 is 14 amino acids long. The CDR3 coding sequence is TGCAGTGCTAGGGACGTTCGAACATCCTACGAGCAGTACTTC. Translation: CSARDVRTSYEQYF.

Here the CDR3 DNA reads TGTGCCAGCAGTGTTCGGCCAACCTACGAGCAGTACTTC. This encodes CASSVRPTYEQYF. The chain has TRBV6-1 and TRBJ2-7; the D is unclear. Germline V gene lookup returns CDR1 MNHNS and CDR2 SASEGT. This CDR3 is 13 amino acids long. V was pared by 4 bases and J by 2 bases, with 9 bases between.

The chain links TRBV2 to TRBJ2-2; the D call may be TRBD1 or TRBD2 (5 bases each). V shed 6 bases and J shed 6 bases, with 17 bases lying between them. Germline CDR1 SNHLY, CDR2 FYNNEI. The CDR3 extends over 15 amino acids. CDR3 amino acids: CASRVSERGPGELFF. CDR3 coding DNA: TGTGCCAGCAGGGTCTCTGAACGGGGACCCGGGGAGCTGTTTTTT.

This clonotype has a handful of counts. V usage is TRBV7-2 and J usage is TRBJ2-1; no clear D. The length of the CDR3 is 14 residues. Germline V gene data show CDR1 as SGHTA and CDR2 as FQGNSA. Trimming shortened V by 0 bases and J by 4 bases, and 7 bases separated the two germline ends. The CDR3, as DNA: TGTGCCAGCAGCTTAGCGAACAAGTACAATGAGCAGTTCTTC. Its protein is CASSLANKYNEQFF.

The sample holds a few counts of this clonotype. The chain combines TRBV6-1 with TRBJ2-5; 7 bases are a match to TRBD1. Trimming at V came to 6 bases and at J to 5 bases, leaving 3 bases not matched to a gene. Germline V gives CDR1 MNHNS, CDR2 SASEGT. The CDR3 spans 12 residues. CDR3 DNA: TGTGCCAGCAGGACAGGGTTGGAGACCCAGTACTTC. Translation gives CASRTGLETQYF.

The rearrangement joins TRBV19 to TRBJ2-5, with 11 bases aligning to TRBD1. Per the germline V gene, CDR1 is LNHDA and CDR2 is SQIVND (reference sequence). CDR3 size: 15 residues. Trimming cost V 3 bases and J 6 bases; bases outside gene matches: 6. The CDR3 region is CASSISGTGGKTQYF. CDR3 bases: TGTGCCAGTAGTATCAGCGGGACAGGGGGTAAGACCCAGTACTTC.

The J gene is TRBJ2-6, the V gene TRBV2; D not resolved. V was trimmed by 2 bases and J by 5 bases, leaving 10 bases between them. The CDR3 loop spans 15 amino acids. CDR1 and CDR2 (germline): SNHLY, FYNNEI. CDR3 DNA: TGTGCCAGCAGTGAAAGCCAGAATAGGGCCAACGTCCTGACTTTC. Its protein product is CASSESQNRANVLTF.

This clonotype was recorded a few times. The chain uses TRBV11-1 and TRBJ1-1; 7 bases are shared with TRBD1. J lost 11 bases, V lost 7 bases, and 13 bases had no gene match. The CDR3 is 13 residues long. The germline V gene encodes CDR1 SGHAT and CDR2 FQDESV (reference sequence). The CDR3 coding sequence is TGTGCCAGCACAAAGGACAGGCTAGAAGCGGCTTTCTTT. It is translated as CASTKDRLEAAFF.

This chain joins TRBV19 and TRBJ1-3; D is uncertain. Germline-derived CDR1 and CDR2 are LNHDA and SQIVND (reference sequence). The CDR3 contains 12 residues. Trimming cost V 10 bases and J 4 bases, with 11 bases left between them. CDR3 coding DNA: TGTGCCACCTCGAGTGGGGGAAACACCATATATTTT. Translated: CATSSGGNTIYF.

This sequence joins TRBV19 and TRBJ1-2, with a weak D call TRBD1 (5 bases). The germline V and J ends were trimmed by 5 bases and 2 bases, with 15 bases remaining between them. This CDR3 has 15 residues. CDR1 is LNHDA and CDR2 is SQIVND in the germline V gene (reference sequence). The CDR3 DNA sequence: TGTGCCAGTAGTTCGACAGCGGCACACAACTATGGCTACACCTTC. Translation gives CASSSTAAHNYGYTF.

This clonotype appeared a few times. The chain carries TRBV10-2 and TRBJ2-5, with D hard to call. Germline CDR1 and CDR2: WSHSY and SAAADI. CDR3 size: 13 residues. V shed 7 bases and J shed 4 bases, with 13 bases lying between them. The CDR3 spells CASKLRDSETQYF. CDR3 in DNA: TGCGCCAGCAAACTAAGGGATTCAGAGACCCAGTACTTC.

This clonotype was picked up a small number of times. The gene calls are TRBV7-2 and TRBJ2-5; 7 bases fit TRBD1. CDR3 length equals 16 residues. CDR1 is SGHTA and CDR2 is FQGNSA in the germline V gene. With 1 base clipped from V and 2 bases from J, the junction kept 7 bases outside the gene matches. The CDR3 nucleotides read TGTGCCAGCAGCTTAGGTGGGACAGCCCGTCAAGAGACCCAGTACTTC. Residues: CASSLGGTARQETQYF.

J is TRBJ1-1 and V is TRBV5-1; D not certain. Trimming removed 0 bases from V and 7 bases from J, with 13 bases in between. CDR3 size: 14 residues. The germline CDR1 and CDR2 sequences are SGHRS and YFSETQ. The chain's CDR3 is CASSLAPGSGEAFF. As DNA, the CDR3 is TGCGCCAGCAGCTTGGCTCCGGGGTCGGGTGAAGCTTTCTTT.

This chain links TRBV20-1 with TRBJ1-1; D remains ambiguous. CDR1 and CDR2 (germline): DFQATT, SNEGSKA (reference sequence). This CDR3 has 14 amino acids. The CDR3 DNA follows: TGCAGCGCCAAAAAGACACTTATGAACACTGAAGCTTTCTTT. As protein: CSAKKTLMNTEAFF.

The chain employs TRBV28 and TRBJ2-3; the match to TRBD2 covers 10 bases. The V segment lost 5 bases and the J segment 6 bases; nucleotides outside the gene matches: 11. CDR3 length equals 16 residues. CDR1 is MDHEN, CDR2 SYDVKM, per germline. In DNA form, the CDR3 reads TGTGCCAGCAGTCCCCCCAAGCGGGGGGGCCGGGATACGCAGTATTTT. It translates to CASSPPKRGGRDTQYF.

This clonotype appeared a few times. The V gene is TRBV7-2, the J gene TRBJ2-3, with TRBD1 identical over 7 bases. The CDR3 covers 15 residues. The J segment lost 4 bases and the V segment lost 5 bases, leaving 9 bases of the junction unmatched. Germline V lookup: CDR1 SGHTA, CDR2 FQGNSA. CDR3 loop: CASSRRTGSPDTQYF. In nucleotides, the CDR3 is TGTGCCAGCAGCAGACGGACAGGCTCCCCAGATACGCAGTATTTT.

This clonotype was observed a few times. The CDR3 bases are TGTGCCTGGAGGGGACAGCAACATCCCGAGCAGTACTTC. Protein: CAWRGQQHPEQYF. This chain links TRBV30 with TRBJ2-7; TRBD1 aligns across 7 bases. Unmatched junction bases numbered 8, after V lost 3 bases and J lost 6 bases. CDR3 length equals 13 residues. The germline gives CDR1 GTSNPN, CDR2 SVGIG (reference sequence).

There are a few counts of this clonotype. This chain's CDR3 is CSAREQLNTGELFF. CDR3 in DNA: TGCAGTGCTCGGGAACAACTGAACACCGGGGAGCTGTTTTTT. The chain is built from TRBV20-1 and TRBJ2-2; D possibly corresponds to TRBD2 (5 bases). CDR1 DFQATT and CDR2 SNEGSKA come from the germline V gene (reference sequence). There are 14 residues in the CDR3. Trimming removed 5 bases from V and 1 base from J, with 11 bases in between.

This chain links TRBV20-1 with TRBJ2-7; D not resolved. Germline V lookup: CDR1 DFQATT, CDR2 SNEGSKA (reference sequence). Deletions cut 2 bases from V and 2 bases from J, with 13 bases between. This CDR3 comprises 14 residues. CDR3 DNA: TGCAGTGCTAGATTGGGCTACTCAACCTACGAGCAGTACTTC. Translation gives CSARLGYSTYEQYF.

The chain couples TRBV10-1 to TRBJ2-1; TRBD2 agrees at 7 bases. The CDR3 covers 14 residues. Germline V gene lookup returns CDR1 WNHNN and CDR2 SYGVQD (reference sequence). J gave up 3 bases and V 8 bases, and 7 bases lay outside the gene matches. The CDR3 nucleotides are TGCGCCAGCTCCCTGGGGGGGAGCTACAATGAGCAGTTCTTC. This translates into CASSLGGSYNEQFF.

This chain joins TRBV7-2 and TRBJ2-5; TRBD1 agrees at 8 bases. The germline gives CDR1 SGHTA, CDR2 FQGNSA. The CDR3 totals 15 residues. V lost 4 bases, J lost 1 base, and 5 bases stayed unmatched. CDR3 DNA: TGTGCCAGCAGCTGGACAGGGAAACCCCAAGAGACCCAGTACTTC. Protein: CASSWTGKPQETQYF.

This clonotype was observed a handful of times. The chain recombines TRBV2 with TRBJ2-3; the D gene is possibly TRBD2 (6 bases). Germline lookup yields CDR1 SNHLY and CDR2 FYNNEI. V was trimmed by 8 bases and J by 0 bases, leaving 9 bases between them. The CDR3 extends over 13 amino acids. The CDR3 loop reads CASWGVSTDTQYF. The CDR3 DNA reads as TGTGCCAGCTGGGGGGTAAGCACAGATACGCAGTATTTT.

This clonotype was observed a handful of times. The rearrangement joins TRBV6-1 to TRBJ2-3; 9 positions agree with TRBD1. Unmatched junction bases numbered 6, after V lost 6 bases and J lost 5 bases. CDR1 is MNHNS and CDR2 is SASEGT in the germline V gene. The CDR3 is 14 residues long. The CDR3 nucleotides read TGTGCCAGCAGCCGGGACAGGGATAGAGATACGCAGTATTTT. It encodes CASSRDRDRDTQYF.

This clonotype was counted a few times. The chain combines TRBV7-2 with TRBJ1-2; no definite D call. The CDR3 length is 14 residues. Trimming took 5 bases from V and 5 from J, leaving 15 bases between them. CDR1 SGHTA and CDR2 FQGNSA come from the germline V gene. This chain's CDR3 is CASSPWTDTYGYTF. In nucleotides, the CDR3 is TGTGCCAGCAGCCCTTGGACGGATACTTATGGCTACACCTTC.

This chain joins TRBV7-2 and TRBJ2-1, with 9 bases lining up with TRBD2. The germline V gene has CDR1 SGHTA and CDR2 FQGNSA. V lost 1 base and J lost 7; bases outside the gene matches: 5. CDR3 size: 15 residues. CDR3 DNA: TGTGCCAGCAGCTTAGACCGGACTAGCGTGAATGAGCAGTTCTTC. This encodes CASSLDRTSVNEQFF.

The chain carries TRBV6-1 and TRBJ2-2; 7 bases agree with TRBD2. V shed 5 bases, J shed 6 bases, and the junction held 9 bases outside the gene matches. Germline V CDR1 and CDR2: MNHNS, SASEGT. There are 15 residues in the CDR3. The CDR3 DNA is TGTGCCAGCAGTACCGGGCAGGGAGGGTCCGGGGAGCTGTTTTTT. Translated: CASSTGQGGSGELFF.

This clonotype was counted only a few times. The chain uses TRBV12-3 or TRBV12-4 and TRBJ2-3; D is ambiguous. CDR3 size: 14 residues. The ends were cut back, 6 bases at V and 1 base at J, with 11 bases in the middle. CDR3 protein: CASSTESGTDTQYF. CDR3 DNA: TGTGCCAGCAGCACAGAGTCTGGCACAGATACGCAGTATTTT.

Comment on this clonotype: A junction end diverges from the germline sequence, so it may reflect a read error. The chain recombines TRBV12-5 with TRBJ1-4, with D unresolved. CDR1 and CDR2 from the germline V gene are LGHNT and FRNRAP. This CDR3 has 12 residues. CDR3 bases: TGTGCTAGTGGTTCTGCTAAGGAAAAACTGTTTTTT. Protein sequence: CASGSAKEKLFF.

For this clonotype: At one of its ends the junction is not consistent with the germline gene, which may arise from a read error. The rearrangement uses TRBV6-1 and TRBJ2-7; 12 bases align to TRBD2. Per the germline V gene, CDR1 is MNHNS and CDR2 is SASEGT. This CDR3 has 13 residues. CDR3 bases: TGTGCCAGCTCTAGCGGGGGGGCCTACGAGCAGTGCTTC. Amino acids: CASSSGGAYEQCF.